This T cell receptor beta chain appears in the sequencing data of a study of blood T cell repertoires in COVID-19. Study-wide background: Italy, Spain and the United States were the sources of the convalescent and acute COVID-19 samples. Sources were T cells, B-cell-depleted T cells, or PBMCs; the material itself was cDNA or gDNA.

Seattle enrolled patients during active infection and tracked them longitudinally. TCRdb's copy holds only in-frame clones and misses some; the assay was immunoSEQ multiplex PCR. Counted here are over 85,000 clones, about 85% occurring once; the ten biggest clones make up roughly 3%. This CDR3 spans 14 amino acids. Per germline, CDR1 MNHEY and CDR2 SMNVEV (reference sequence). The V end was cut by 6 bases, the J end by 7 bases, with 18 bases between. This clone turned up a few times. V gene TRBV27 combines with J gene TRBJ1-2, with D possibly matching TRBD1 (5 bases). The sample was peripheral blood. The sequence was collected from a woman of 80 years or more with COVID-19, enrolled during active disease. CDR3: CASSISRVISGYTF. Here the CDR3 DNA reads TGTGCCAGCAGCATATCCAGGGTTATTTCTGGCTACACCTTC.